These 20 T cell receptor beta chains were all obtained from the same sample, sequenced in a study of shared clonotypes between healthy human individuals. This table comes from immunoSEQ multiplex PCR, and its TCRdb copy is limited to in-frame clones, with some not included. The table lists around 550,000 clones, 95% of them singletons. Positively selected for CCR7, the CD45RO-negative cells used as naive CD8 cells excluded terminally differentiated effector memory CD45RA+ cells. Source material: naive CD8+ T cells sorted from blood. These receptors all stem from a woman aged 25 to 39 in good health.

This rearrangement joins TRBV7-8 to TRBJ1-2; D is ambiguous. Trimming took off 5 bases at V and 3 bases at J, with 13 bases between the two ends. The CDR3 extends over 14 amino acids. Germline-derived CDR1 and CDR2 are SGHVS and FQNEAQ. In nucleotides, the CDR3 is TGTGCCAGCAGCCCCTCGGCACCGTACTATGGCTACACCTTC. Protein: CASSPSAPYYGYTF. Looking up the rest from reference TRBV7-8 and TRBJ1-2 gives the full variable domain: GAGVSQSPRYKVAKRGQDVALRCDPISGHVSLFWYQQALGQGPEFLTYFQNEAQLDKSGLPSDRFFAERPEGSVSTLKIQRTQQEDSAVYLCASSPSAPYYGYTFGSGTRLTVV.

The CDR3 DNA sequence: TGTGCCAGCAGCTTTCTCCCCGGGACAGGGGGCGCCGAGCAGTACTTC. It specifies CASSFLPGTGGAEQYF. The V gene is TRBV5-5, the J gene TRBJ2-7, with 12 bases that match TRBD1. The germline V gene encodes CDR1 SGHKS and CDR2 YYEKEE (reference sequence). Trimming cost V 2 bases and J 6 bases; bases outside gene matches: 9. This CDR3 spans 16 amino acids.

The chain carries TRBV2 and TRBJ2-6; 13 nucleotides line up with TRBD2. V dropped 6 bases and J dropped 0; count of bases not matched to a gene: 5. In germline, CDR1 is SNHLY, CDR2 FYNNEI. The CDR3 is 18 amino acids. Here the CDR3 reads CASRGTSGNLSGANVLTF. Here the CDR3 DNA reads TGTGCCAGCAGGGGGACTAGCGGGAATCTCTCTGGGGCCAACGTCCTGACTTTC.

This chain uses TRBV5-8 with TRBJ2-7; 7 bases line up with TRBD2. The CDR3 loop spans 13 amino acids. CDR1 and CDR2 from the germline V gene are SGHTS and YDEGEE. V lost 5 bases and J lost 7; bases outside the gene matches: 9. The CDR3 spells CASSPGTTLEQYF. The CDR3 DNA reads as TGTGCCAGCAGTCCCGGGACTACCTTGGAGCAGTACTTC. The full variable domain, completed using reference TRBV5-8 and TRBJ2-7, is EAGVTQSPTHLIKTRGQQATLRCSPISGHTSVYWYQQALGLGLQFLLWYDEGEERNRGNFPPRFSGRQFPNYSSELNVNALELEDSALYLCASSPGTTLEQYFGPGTRLTVT.

The chain recombines TRBV7-9 with TRBJ1-4, with unresolved D. The CDR3 has 14 amino acids. The germline gives CDR1 SEHNR, CDR2 FQNEAQ (reference sequence). Trimming removed 5 bases at V and 0 bases at J, with 7 bases between. CDR3 amino acids: CASSLSSTNEKLFF. The CDR3 DNA reads TGTGCCAGCAGCCTGTCCTCAACTAATGAAAAACTGTTTTTT.

V usage is TRBV11-3 and J usage is TRBJ2-1; unclear D gene. V lost 4 bases to trimming and J lost 10 bases, with 14 bases between them. CDR1 and CDR2 (germline): SGHNT, YENEEA. The CDR3 is 13 residues long. CDR3 amino acids: CASSSDRAEEQFF. Written as DNA, the CDR3 is TGTGCCAGCAGCTCAGATCGGGCGGAGGAGCAGTTCTTC.

The V call is TRBV6-1, the J call TRBJ1-1; 7 bases align to TRBD1. From germline, CDR1 is MNHNS and CDR2 SASEGT. This CDR3 spans 14 amino acids. Trimming removed 4 bases from V and 5 bases from J; junction bases left unmatched: 7. The DNA of the CDR3 is TGTGCCAGCAGTGGCGACAGGGTATGGACTGAAGCTTTCTTT. Translating gives CASSGDRVWTEAFF.

V gene TRBV10-2 combines with J gene TRBJ1-2; no clear D gene. The germline V gene encodes CDR1 WSHSY and CDR2 SAAADI. This CDR3 has 13 residues. V lost 0 bases and J 8 bases, leaving 10 bases between the germline ends. This CDR3 is CASSESMGSGYTF. CDR3 in DNA: TGCGCCAGCAGTGAGTCGATGGGGTCAGGCTACACCTTC.

The rearrangement joins TRBV27 to TRBJ2-4; no definite D call. The CDR3 length is 14 residues. Per the germline V gene, CDR1 is MNHEY and CDR2 is SMNVEV (reference sequence). With 5 bases removed from V and 8 bases from J, the gap between germline ends came to 16 bases. In DNA, the CDR3 is TGTGCCAGCAGTCCGAACCCTGCGTTGGACATTCAGTACTTC. Amino acids: CASSPNPALDIQYF.

The J gene is TRBJ2-7, the V gene TRBV2; no clear D gene. The CDR3 is 15 residues long. Trimming pared 3 bases from V and 2 bases from J, leaving 14 bases between. From germline, CDR1 is SNHLY and CDR2 FYNNEI. The chain's CDR3 is CASSEEAPDTYEQYF. DNA of the CDR3: TGTGCCAGCAGTGAGGAAGCCCCCGACACCTACGAGCAGTACTTC.

The chain couples TRBV10-1 to TRBJ2-5; D perhaps matches TRBD2 (5 bases). The CDR3 contains 16 residues. Trimming took off 0 bases at V and 1 base at J, with 12 bases between the two ends. In germline, CDR1 is WNHNN, CDR2 SYGVQD (reference sequence). The CDR3 sequence is CASSESRGAAQETQYF. CDR3 bases: TGCGCCAGCAGTGAGTCTCGAGGAGCGGCCCAAGAGACCCAGTACTTC.

V usage is TRBV7-9 and J usage is TRBJ2-7; TRBD1 matches at 7 bases. J lost 2 bases, V lost 5 bases, and 0 bases had no gene match. The germline CDR1 and CDR2 sequences are SEHNR and FQNEAQ (reference sequence). CDR3 length: 12 residues. The CDR3 sequence is CASSGQAYEQYF. The CDR3 DNA reads TGTGCCAGCAGCGGACAGGCCTACGAGCAGTACTTC. Looking up the rest from reference TRBV7-9 and TRBJ2-7 gives the full variable domain: DTGVSQNPRHKITKRGQNVTFRCDPISEHNRLYWYRQTLGQGPEFLTYFQNEAQLEKSRLLSDRFSAERPKGSFSTLEIQRTEQGDSAMYLCASSGQAYEQYFGPGTRLTVT.

This clone was detected only once. The chain has TRBV28 and TRBJ1-1; D ambiguous. Looked up from germline, CDR1 is MDHEN and CDR2 is SYDVKM. This CDR3 is built from 17 residues. V lost 3 bases and J 0 bases, leaving 17 bases between the germline ends. CDR3 nucleotide sequence: TGTGCCAGCAGTTTCCCCACCATGCTGGGTTTGAACACTGAAGCTTTCTTT. Its translation is CASSFPTMLGLNTEAFF.

The rearrangement links TRBV28 to TRBJ1-1; D remains ambiguous. Germline values: CDR1 MDHEN, CDR2 SYDVKM. This CDR3 region has 13 residues. Deletions cut 3 bases from V and 4 bases from J, with 9 bases between. The CDR3 here is CASSFWQTTEAFF. CDR3 nucleotide sequence: TGTGCCAGCAGTTTTTGGCAGACCACTGAAGCTTTCTTT.

V and J are TRBV28 and TRBJ1-1, with a weak D call TRBD1 (6 bases). This CDR3 contains 18 residues. Germline values: CDR1 MDHEN, CDR2 SYDVKM. V shed 3 bases and J shed 3 bases, with 23 bases lying between them. CDR3 region: CASSFFGGVKLNHTEAFF. The DNA of the CDR3 is TGTGCCAGCAGTTTTTTTGGGGGCGTCAAACTTAATCACACTGAAGCTTTCTTT.

To note about this clone: The sample has other DNA sequences that encode this CDR3 too. The CDR3 loop reads CASSVGGTGELFF. For the CDR3, the DNA is TGTGCCAGCAGCGTAGGCGGGACCGGGGAGCTGTTTTTT. The rearrangement links TRBV9 to TRBJ2-2, with D perhaps matching TRBD2 (5 bases). The CDR3 consists of 13 residues. Germline assignment: CDR1 SGDLS and CDR2 YYNGEE. V lost 0 bases and J lost 5, with 5 bases in between.

The table lists this clone with a few counts. The V and J genes are TRBV27 and TRBJ1-2; D is undetermined. Deletions cut 3 bases from V and 3 bases from J, with 8 bases between. This CDR3 contains 13 residues. In germline, CDR1 is MNHEY, CDR2 SMNVEV (reference sequence). CDR3: CASSFHRDYGYTF. The CDR3 nucleotides are TGTGCCAGCAGTTTTCACAGAGACTATGGCTACACCTTC.

Only one count was recorded for this clone. Within the sample, other DNA sequences also encode this same CDR3. The CDR3 sequence is CASSFRLNEQFF. In DNA, the CDR3 is TGTGCCAGCAGTTTTCGTCTCAATGAGCAGTTCTTC. The V gene is TRBV28, the J gene TRBJ2-1; no firm D call. The germline V and J ends were trimmed by 3 bases and 6 bases, with 6 bases remaining between them. CDR3 length equals 12 residues. Germline CDR1 reads MDHEN; CDR2 reads SYDVKM.

In its sample, this clone was seen once. V usage is TRBV11-2 and J usage is TRBJ1-1; D not resolved. Trimming cost V 6 bases and J 6 bases, with 11 bases left between them. CDR3 length equals 12 residues. CDR1 and CDR2 from the germline V gene are SGHAT and FQNNGV. The CDR3 DNA is TGTGCCAGCAGTCGACTTTTATCTGAAGCTTTCTTT. As protein: CASSRLLSEAFF.

The chain combines TRBV5-8 with TRBJ1-2; 9 bases fit TRBD1. In germline, CDR1 is SGHTS, CDR2 YDEGEE. The length of the CDR3 is 16 residues. Trimming at V came to 0 bases and at J to 3 bases, leaving 6 bases not matched to a gene. The DNA for the CDR3 is TGTGCCAGCAGCTTGGTGGAAACAGGGGGCGACTATGGCTACACCTTC. Protein sequence: CASSLVETGGDYGYTF.